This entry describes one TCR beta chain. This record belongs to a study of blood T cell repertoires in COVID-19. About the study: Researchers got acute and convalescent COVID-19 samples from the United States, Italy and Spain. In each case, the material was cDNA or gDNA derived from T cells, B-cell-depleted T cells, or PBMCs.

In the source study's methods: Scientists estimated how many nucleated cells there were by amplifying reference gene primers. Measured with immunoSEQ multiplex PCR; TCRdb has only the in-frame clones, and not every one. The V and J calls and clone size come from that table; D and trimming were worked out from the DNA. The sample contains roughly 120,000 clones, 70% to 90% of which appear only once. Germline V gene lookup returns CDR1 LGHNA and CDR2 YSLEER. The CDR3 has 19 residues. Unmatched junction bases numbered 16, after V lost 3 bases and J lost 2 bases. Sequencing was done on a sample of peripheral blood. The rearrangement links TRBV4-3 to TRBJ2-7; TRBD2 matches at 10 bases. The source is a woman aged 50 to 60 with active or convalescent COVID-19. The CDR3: CASSQILSGTSGNPYEQYF. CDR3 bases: TGCGCCAGCAGCCAGATCCTAAGCGGTACTAGCGGGAACCCCTACGAGCAGTACTTC.